Below are 30 T cell receptor beta chains sequenced from a single sample in a study of blood T cell repertoires in COVID-19. Using immunoSEQ multiplex PCR, the repertoire was profiled, and TCRdb retains in-frame clones only, with some absent. The table has about 160,000 clones, about 90% seen once. Sequenced input: peripheral blood. Receptors were obtained from a man aged 25-40 years with COVID-19, enrolled during active disease.

The J gene is TRBJ2-1, the V gene TRBV6-2 or TRBV6-3; D might be TRBD2 (7 bases). V shed 0 bases and J shed 8 bases, with 20 bases lying between them. Per germline, CDR1 MNHEY and CDR2 SVGEGT. This CDR3 is built from 17 residues. CDR3 in DNA: TGTGCCAGCAGTTACTCCCACGTGGGGGGGCGCGGGGATGAGCAGTTCTTC. The encoded protein is CASSYSHVGGRGDEQFF.

The chain recombines TRBV28 with TRBJ1-1, with D perhaps matching TRBD1 (5 bases). This CDR3 contains 14 residues. Trimming took off 8 bases at V and 0 bases at J, with 13 bases between the two ends. Germline V lookup: CDR1 MDHEN, CDR2 SYDVKM. Here the CDR3 reads CASGLGQLNTEAFF. Here the CDR3 DNA reads TGTGCCAGCGGCCTGGGGCAGTTGAACACTGAAGCTTTCTTT.

V and J are TRBV19 and TRBJ2-1, with a weak D call TRBD1 (6 bases). In germline, CDR1 is LNHDA, CDR2 SQIVND (reference sequence). The V gene lost 5 bases and the J gene lost 3 bases, with 14 bases spanning the gap. This CDR3 has 15 amino acids. This CDR3 is CASSFTGKGYNEQFF. CDR3 sequence (DNA): TGTGCCAGTAGTTTCACAGGGAAAGGCTACAATGAGCAGTTCTTC.

This clone came up once. This rearrangement joins TRBV7-3 to TRBJ1-6; TRBD1 matches at 7 bases. Germline loops: CDR1 SGHTA, CDR2 FQGTGA. Trimming took 4 bases from V and 10 from J; bases not matched to a gene: 7. The CDR3 has 14 residues. CDR3 sequence reads: CASSSTGPGSPLHF. CDR3 DNA: TGTGCCAGCAGCTCGACAGGGCCAGGCTCACCCCTCCACTTT.

This rearrangement joins TRBV21-1 to TRBJ1-2; the listed D gene, TRBD1, was not tested against the DNA. TRBV21-1 is a pseudogene. The CDR3 has 16 amino acids. The CDR3 sequence is CASSKAGRAANYGYTF. The CDR3 DNA reads TGTGCCAGCAGCAAAGCAGGCAGGGCAGCTAACTATGGCTACACCTTC.

CDR3 nucleotides: TGTGCCAGTAGTATAGGAGGGACCCAGTACTTC. Amino acid sequence: CASSIGGTQYF. The chain links TRBV19 to TRBJ2-5; the D is unclear. V was clipped by 1 base and J by 7 bases, with 4 bases between them. This CDR3 spans 11 amino acids. Germline CDR1 reads LNHDA; CDR2 reads SQIVND (reference sequence). The variable domain in full, with the rest retrieved from reference TRBV19 and TRBJ2-5, is DGGITQSPKYLFRKEGQNVTLSCEQNLNHDAMYWYRQDPGQGLRLIYYSQIVNDFQKGDIAEGYSVSREKKESFPLTVTSAQKNPTAFYLCASSIGGTQYFGPGTRLLVL.

This chain joins TRBV2 and TRBJ1-2; D perhaps matches TRBD1 (6 bases). The germline V and J ends were trimmed by 1 base and 0 bases, with 6 bases remaining between them. The CDR3 has 14 residues. Germline V gene data show CDR1 as SNHLY and CDR2 as FYNNEI. CDR3 amino acids: CASSEEGANYGYTF. The CDR3 coding sequence is TGTGCCAGCAGTGAAGAGGGGGCTAACTATGGCTACACCTTC. Complete variable domain (other parts from reference TRBV2 and TRBJ1-2): EPEVTQTPSHQVTQMGQEVILRCVPISNHLYFYWYRQILGQKVEFLVSFYNNEISEKSEIFDDQFSVERPDGSNFTLKIRSTKLEDSAMYFCASSEEGANYGYTFGSGTRLTVV.

This sequence joins TRBV3-1 (or the pseudogene TRBV3-2) and TRBJ2-7; weak D call: TRBD1 (6 bases). Germline-derived CDR1 and CDR2 are LGHDT and YNNKEL (reference sequence). V was cut by 8 bases and J by 5 bases, with 19 bases left in between. The CDR3 loop spans 14 amino acids. The CDR3 sequence: CASPLRDKLHEQYF. The CDR3 DNA reads TGTGCCAGCCCCCTCCGGGACAAACTCCACGAGCAGTACTTC.

The DNA of the CDR3 is TGTGCCAGCTCACCCGGGACAGGGTCACGGGAGACCCAGTACTTC. This translates into CASSPGTGSRETQYF. The chain couples TRBV18 to TRBJ2-5, with 9 bases aligning to TRBD1. The CDR3 runs 15 residues. V was pared by 3 bases and J by 5 bases, with 7 bases of the junction left unmatched. Germline V gene lookup returns CDR1 KGHSH and CDR2 LQKENI.

V gene TRBV5-1 combines with J gene TRBJ1-5, with D unclear. This CDR3 has 15 amino acids. V lost 4 bases to trimming and J lost 0 bases, with 11 bases between them. CDR1 is SGHRS and CDR2 is YFSETQ in the germline V gene. CDR3 region: CASSIGNPSNQPQHF. For the CDR3, the DNA is TGCGCCAGCAGCATCGGGAACCCTAGCAATCAGCCCCAGCATTTT.

The chain combines TRBV6-5 with TRBJ1-2, with TRBD1 matching 7 bases. Losses at the gene ends were 0 bases for V and 4 bases for J; bases not matched to a gene: 8. Germline V gene sequence: CDR1 MNHEY, CDR2 SVGAGI. The CDR3 runs to 16 residues. The CDR3: CASSYSAYTGVYGYTF. As DNA, the CDR3 is TGTGCCAGCAGTTACTCCGCATACACAGGGGTCTATGGCTACACCTTC.

V and J are TRBV5-4 and TRBJ1-2, with 8 bases fitting TRBD1. This CDR3 contains 14 residues. The germline CDR1 and CDR2 sequences are SGHNT and YYREEE (reference sequence). J was trimmed by 8 bases and V by 2 bases; bases with no gene match: 8. The CDR3, as DNA: TGTGCCAGCAGCTTTGGGCAGGGGGCCTTGGGCTACACCTTC. Protein: CASSFGQGALGYTF.

The chain employs TRBV27 and TRBJ1-2; the D gene is possibly TRBD1 (5 bases). Looked up from germline, CDR1 is MNHEY and CDR2 is SMNVEV (reference sequence). V lost 8 bases and J 4 bases, leaving 20 bases between the germline ends. There are 15 residues in the CDR3. The CDR3: CASGSPGLNVYGYTF. The CDR3 DNA reads as TGTGCCAGCGGATCTCCGGGACTTAACGTCTATGGCTACACCTTC.

This chain uses TRBV2 with TRBJ2-7; a possible D gene is TRBD1 (6 bases). Germline lookup yields CDR1 SNHLY and CDR2 FYNNEI. The V gene lost 5 bases and the J gene lost 2 bases, with 13 bases spanning the gap. The CDR3 runs to 14 residues. The CDR3 nucleotides are TGTGCCAGCAGTTTAACAGGGAGCACCTACGAGCAGTACTTC. Encoded protein: CASSLTGSTYEQYF.

This chain joins TRBV6-6 and TRBJ1-3; 7 nucleotides agree with TRBD1. In germline, CDR1 is MNHNY, CDR2 SVGAGI (reference sequence). V lost 6 bases and J lost 0; bases outside the gene matches: 8. This CDR3 comprises 16 residues. CDR3 DNA sequence: TGTGCCAGCAGCCGGGACAGCTCGAACTCTGGAAACACCATATATTTT. It codes for CASSRDSSNSGNTIYF.

The chain carries TRBV6-1 and TRBJ2-2; D gene ambiguous. The ends were cut back, 4 bases at V and 2 bases at J, with 17 bases in the middle. This CDR3 has 17 amino acids. Germline loops: CDR1 MNHNS, CDR2 SASEGT. The CDR3 here is CASSGVRGETNTGELFF. The CDR3 region has the DNA TGTGCCAGCAGTGGCGTCAGAGGAGAGACTAACACCGGGGAGCTGTTTTTT.

This chain links TRBV9 with TRBJ2-1; the D is unclear. CDR1 SGDLS and CDR2 YYNGEE come from the germline V gene. This CDR3 is built from 15 residues. V was cut by 0 bases and J by 2 bases, with 9 bases left in between. The CDR3 nucleotides read TGTGCCAGCAGCGTAGGAGCCCAGGCCTACAATGAGCAGTTCTTC. This gives the protein CASSVGAQAYNEQFF.

The rearrangement joins TRBV2 to TRBJ1-1; TRBD1 might be the D (6 bases). V lost 8 bases, J lost 1 base, and 8 bases lay in between. The CDR3 contains 12 residues. Germline-derived CDR1 and CDR2 are SNHLY and FYNNEI. This CDR3 reads CASLGQNTEAFF. The CDR3 bases are TGTGCCAGCCTGGGACAGAACACTGAAGCTTTCTTT.

The table lists this clone with a count of one. The rearrangement joins TRBV5-4 to TRBJ1-2; possibly TRBD1 for D (5 bases). V shed 2 bases and J shed 1 base, with 6 bases lying between them. Germline CDR1 and CDR2: SGHNT and YYREEE (reference sequence). The CDR3 consists of 13 residues. CDR3 nucleotides: TGTGCCAGCAGCTTACAGGATAACTATGGCTACACCTTC. Protein sequence: CASSLQDNYGYTF.

The rearrangement uses TRBV4-1 and TRBJ2-1; 7 bases agree with TRBD1. The CDR3 contains 13 residues. Germline V lookup: CDR1 MGHRA, CDR2 YSYEKL. V lost 0 bases and J lost 7; bases outside the gene matches: 0. CDR3 sequence reads: CASSQETGNEQFF. CDR3 in DNA: TGCGCCAGCAGCCAAGAGACAGGGAATGAGCAGTTCTTC.

The rearrangement joins TRBV2 to TRBJ2-7; a possible D gene is TRBD1 (6 bases). The CDR3 sequence is 14 residues long. The V gene lost 8 bases and the J gene lost 7 bases, with 21 bases spanning the gap. CDR1 is SNHLY, CDR2 FYNNEI, per germline. CDR3 protein: CASEGFIIRGEQYF. DNA of the CDR3: TGTGCCAGCGAGGGTTTTATCATTAGGGGGGAGCAGTACTTC.

This clone has just one count. The chain joins TRBV12-5 to TRBJ2-1; D possibly corresponds to TRBD2 (6 bases). The germline V and J ends were trimmed by 5 bases and 6 bases, with 11 bases remaining between them. Looked up from germline, CDR1 is LGHNT and CDR2 is FRNRAP. The CDR3 has 13 amino acids. The CDR3 protein is CASGPGVTNEQFF. The CDR3 nucleotides are TGTGCTAGTGGTCCGGGAGTGACCAATGAGCAGTTCTTC. Full variable domain (outside the CDR3, taken from reference TRBV12-5 and TRBJ2-1): DARVTQTPRHKVTEMGQEVTMRCQPILGHNTVFWYRQTMMQGLELLAYFRNRAPLDDSGMPKDRFSAEMPDATLATLKIQPSEPRDSAVYFCASGPGVTNEQFFGPGTRLTVL.

The chain links TRBV15 to TRBJ2-3; D may be TRBD1 (6 bases). V lost 2 bases and J lost 5, with 17 bases in between. Germline CDR1 is LNHNV and CDR2 is YYDKDF (reference sequence). The CDR3 is 16 residues long. The CDR3 coding sequence is TGTGCCACCAGCAGACCCGGGACACGCAGGCTAGATACGCAGTATTTT. This encodes CATSRPGTRRLDTQYF.

The chain joins TRBV6-5 to TRBJ2-7, with D perhaps matching TRBD2 (6 bases). The CDR3 sequence is 15 residues long. With 0 bases removed from V and 4 bases from J, the gap between germline ends came to 13 bases. CDR1 and CDR2 (germline): MNHEY, SVGAGI. In DNA, the CDR3 is TGTGCCAGCAGTTACTCGGGACTGGGGGTTTACGAGCAGTACTTC. It is translated as CASSYSGLGVYEQYF.

The chain combines TRBV9 with TRBJ1-6; 9 bases are a match to TRBD1. From germline, CDR1 is SGDLS and CDR2 YYNGEE. CDR3 length equals 13 residues. With V trimmed by 4 bases and J by 9 bases, 2 bases remained unmatched. CDR3 amino acids: CASSPGQGSPLHF. The CDR3 region has the DNA TGTGCCAGCAGCCCGGGACAGGGTTCACCCCTCCACTTT.

This sequence joins TRBV15 and TRBJ2-7; 7 nucleotides line up with TRBD2. Trimming at V came to 9 bases and at J to 4 bases, leaving 3 bases not matched to a gene. In germline, CDR1 is LNHNV, CDR2 YYDKDF (reference sequence). The CDR3 length is 11 residues. This CDR3 is CATGRGYEQYF. The CDR3 DNA is TGTGCCACAGGGAGGGGTTACGAGCAGTACTTC.

J is TRBJ1-2 and V is TRBV3-1 (or the pseudogene TRBV3-2); weak D call: TRBD1 (6 bases). This CDR3 spans 15 amino acids. Between the trimmed V and J ends, which lost 4 bases and 6 bases, there was a span of 18 bases. Germline V gives CDR1 LGHDT, CDR2 YNNKEL (reference sequence). CDR3: CASSRYRDNNDGYTF. DNA for the CDR3: TGTGCCAGCAGCCGTTACCGGGACAACAACGATGGCTACACCTTC.

The chain couples TRBV11-2 to TRBJ2-7, with a tentative D call TRBD1 (6 bases). This CDR3 comprises 16 residues. V shed 3 bases and J shed 4 bases, with 19 bases lying between them. CDR1 SGHAT and CDR2 FQNNGV come from the germline V gene. Written as DNA, the CDR3 is TGTGCCAGCAGCTTGATGGGGGCCTCCCGGGCTTACGAGCAGTACTTC. It specifies CASSLMGASRAYEQYF.

This clone was seen more than once but under ten times. The V and J genes are TRBV4-1 and TRBJ2-7; D perhaps matches TRBD1 (6 bases). The germline gives CDR1 MGHRA, CDR2 YSYEKL. V dropped 0 bases and J dropped 0 bases, with 12 bases sitting between them. CDR3 length: 16 amino acids. The CDR3 loop is CASSQDWRTASYEQYF. The CDR3 coding sequence is TGCGCCAGCAGCCAAGATTGGAGGACAGCCTCCTACGAGCAGTACTTC.

The genes are TRBV27 and TRBJ2-3, with 10 bases lining up with TRBD1. The CDR3 has 15 residues. V was clipped by 2 bases and J by 4 bases; unmatched bases: 3. Germline CDR1 MNHEY, CDR2 SMNVEV (reference sequence). The CDR3 DNA is TGTGCCAGCAGTTTACCGGGACAGGGGCCAGATACGCAGTATTTT. As protein: CASSLPGQGPDTQYF.